This T cell receptor (beta chain) was captured by sequencing in a study of patients and donors after allogeneic stem cell transplantation. Each CDR3 protein is one row after TCRdb ran MiXCR on the RT-PCR reads. The sample lists about 25,000 distinct CDR3 sequences; 35% to 45% were seen once. V dropped 2 bases and J dropped 9 bases, with 8 bases sitting between them. Germline lookup yields CDR1 MNHEY and CDR2 SVGAGI. CDR3 size: 12 residues. The TCR comes from a human donor who was either an allogeneic HSCT recipient or a stem cell or donor lymphocyte infusion donor (not recorded which). It is not recorded whose cells these are; they may come from a transplant donor. The sample taken for sequencing was blood, either unsorted or a sorted T cell fraction (not recorded which). The rearrangement links TRBV6-5 to TRBJ1-5, with a possible D match to TRBD1 (5 bases). The CDR3 region is CASSYGGGPQHF. In DNA form, the CDR3 reads TGTGCCAGCAGTTACGGGGGGGGGCCCCAGCATTTT.